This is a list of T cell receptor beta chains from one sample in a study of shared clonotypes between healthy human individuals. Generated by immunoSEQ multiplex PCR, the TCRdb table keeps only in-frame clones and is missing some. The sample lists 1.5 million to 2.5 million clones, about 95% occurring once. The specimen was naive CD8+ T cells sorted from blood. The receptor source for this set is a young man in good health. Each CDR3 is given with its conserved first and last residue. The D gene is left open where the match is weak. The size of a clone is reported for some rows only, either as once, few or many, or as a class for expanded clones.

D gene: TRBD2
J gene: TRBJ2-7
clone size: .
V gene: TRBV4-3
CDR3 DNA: TGCGCCAGCAGCCAAGAAGTAGCGGGAGAACCCTACGAGCAGTACTTC
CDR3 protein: CASSQEVAGEPYEQYF

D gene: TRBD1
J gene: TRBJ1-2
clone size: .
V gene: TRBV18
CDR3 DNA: TGTGCCAGCTCACCACAGGGACAGACAGAGCGGGGCTACACCTTC
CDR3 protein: CASSPQGQTERGYTF

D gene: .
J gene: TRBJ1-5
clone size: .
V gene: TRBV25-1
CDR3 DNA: TGTGGAGTTCCGTTTAGCAATCAGCCCCAGCATTTT
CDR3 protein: CGVPFSNQPQHF

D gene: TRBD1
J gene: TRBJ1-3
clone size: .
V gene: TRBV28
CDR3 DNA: TGTGCCAGCAGTCCCCCGGGACAGGCTGGAAACACCATATATTTT
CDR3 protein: CASSPPGQAGNTIYF

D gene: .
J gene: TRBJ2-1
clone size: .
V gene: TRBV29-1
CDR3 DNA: TGCAGCGTTGATGAGGGTGGCTCCTACAATGAGCAGTTCTTC
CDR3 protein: CSVDEGGSYNEQFF

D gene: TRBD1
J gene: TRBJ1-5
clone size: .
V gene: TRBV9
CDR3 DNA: TGTGCCAGCAGCGTAAGCGGGACAGGGAGTCAGCCCCAGCATTTT
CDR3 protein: CASSVSGTGSQPQHF

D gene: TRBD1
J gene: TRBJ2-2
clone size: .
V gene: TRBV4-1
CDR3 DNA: TGCGCCAGCAGCCAAGTGGGGACAGGGCACAACACCGGGGAGCTGTTTTTT
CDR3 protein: CASSQVGTGHNTGELFF

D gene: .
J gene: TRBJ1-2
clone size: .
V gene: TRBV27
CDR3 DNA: TGTGCCAGCAGCATGCATGGGGGAGACTATGGCTACACCTTC
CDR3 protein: CASSMHGGDYGYTF

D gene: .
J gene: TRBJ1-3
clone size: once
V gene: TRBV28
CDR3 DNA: TGTGCCAGCAGTTTTTCTTCAGGGGCGTTTGGAAACACCATATATTTT
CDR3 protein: CASSFSSGAFGNTIYF

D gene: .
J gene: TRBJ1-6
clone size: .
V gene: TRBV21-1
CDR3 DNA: TGTGCCAGCAAGAAGGGCAGGGGGCCCGATAATTCACCCCTCCACTTT
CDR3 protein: CASKKGRGPDNSPLHF